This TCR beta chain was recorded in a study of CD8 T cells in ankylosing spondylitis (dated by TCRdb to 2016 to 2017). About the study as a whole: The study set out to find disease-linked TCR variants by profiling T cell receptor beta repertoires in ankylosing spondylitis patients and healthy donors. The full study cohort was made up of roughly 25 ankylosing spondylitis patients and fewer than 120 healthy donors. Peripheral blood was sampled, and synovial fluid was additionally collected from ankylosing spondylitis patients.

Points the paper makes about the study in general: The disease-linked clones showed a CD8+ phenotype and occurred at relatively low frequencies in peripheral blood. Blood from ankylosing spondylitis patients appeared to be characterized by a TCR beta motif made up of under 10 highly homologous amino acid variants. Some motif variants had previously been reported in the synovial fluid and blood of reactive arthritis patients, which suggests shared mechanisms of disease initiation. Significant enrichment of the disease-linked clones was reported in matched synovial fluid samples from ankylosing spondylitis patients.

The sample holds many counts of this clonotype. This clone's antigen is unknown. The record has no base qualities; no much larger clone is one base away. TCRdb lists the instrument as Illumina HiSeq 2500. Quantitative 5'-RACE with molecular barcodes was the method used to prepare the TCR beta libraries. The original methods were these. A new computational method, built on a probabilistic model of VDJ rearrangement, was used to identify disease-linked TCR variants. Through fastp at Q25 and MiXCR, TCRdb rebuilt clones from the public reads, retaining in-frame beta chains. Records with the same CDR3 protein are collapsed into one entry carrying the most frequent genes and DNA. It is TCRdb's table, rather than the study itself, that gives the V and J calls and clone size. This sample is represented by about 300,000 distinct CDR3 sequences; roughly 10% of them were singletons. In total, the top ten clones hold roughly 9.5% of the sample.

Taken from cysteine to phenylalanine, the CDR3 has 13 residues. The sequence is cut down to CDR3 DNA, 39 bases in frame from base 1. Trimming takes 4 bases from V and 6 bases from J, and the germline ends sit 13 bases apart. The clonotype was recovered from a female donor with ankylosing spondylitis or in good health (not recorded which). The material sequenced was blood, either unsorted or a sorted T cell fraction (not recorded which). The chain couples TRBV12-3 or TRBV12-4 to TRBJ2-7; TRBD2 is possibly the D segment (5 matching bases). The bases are TGTGCCAGCAGTTGGAACGGGAAAGGCGAGCAGTACTTC. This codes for CASSWNGKGEQYF.